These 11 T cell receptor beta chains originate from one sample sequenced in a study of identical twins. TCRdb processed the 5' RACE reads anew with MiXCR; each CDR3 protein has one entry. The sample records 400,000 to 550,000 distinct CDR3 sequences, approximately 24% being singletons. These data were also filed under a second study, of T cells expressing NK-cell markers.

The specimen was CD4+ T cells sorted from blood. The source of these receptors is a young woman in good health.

CDR3: CASSVGGQGAHEQYF. The CDR3 DNA follows: TGTGCCAGCAGCGTTGGAGGACAGGGGGCCCACGAGCAGTACTTC. The chain combines TRBV9 with TRBJ2-7, with 11 positions matching TRBD1. Germline CDR1 is SGDLS and CDR2 is YYNGEE. The CDR3 totals 15 residues. The V segment lost 2 bases and the J segment 5 bases; nucleotides outside the gene matches: 6.

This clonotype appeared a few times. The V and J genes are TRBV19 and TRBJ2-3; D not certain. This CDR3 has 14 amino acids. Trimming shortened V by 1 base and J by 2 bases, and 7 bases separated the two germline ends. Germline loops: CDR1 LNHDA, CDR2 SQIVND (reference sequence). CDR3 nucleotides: TGTGCCAGTAGTATAGGAGCATACACAGATACGCAGTATTTT. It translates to CASSIGAYTDTQYF.

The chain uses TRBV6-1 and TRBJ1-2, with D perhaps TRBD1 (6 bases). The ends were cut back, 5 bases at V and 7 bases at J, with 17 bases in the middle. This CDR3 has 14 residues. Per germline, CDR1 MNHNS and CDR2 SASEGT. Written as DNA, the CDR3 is TGTGCCAGCAGTAATACAGGGAGGGGGTCTGGCTACACCTTC. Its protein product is CASSNTGRGSGYTF.

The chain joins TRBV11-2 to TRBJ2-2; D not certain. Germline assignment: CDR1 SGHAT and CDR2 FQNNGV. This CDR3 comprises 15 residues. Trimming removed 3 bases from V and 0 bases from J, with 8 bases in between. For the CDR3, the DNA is TGTGCCAGCAGCTTTAGCTTAACGAACACCGGGGAGCTGTTTTTT. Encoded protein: CASSFSLTNTGELFF.

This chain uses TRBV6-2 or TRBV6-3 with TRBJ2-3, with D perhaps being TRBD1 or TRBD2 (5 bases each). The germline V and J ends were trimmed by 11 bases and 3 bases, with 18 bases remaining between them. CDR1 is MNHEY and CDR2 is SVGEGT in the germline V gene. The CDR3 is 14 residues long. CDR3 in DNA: TGTGCCGTCAAGTCGGGACGCTGGACAGATACGCAGTATTTT. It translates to CAVKSGRWTDTQYF.

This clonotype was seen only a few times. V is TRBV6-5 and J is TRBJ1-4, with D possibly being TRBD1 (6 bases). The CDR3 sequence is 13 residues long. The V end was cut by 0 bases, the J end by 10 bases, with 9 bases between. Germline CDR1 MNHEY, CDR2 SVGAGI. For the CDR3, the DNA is TGTGCCAGCAGTTACTCTAGGACAGCAAAACTGTTTTTT. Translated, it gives CASSYSRTAKLFF.

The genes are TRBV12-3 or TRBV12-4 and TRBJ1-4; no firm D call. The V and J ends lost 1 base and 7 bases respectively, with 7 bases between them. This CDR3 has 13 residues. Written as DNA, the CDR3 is TGTGCCAGCAGTTTAGGGTTTCCTGAAAAACTGTTTTTT. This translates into CASSLGFPEKLFF.

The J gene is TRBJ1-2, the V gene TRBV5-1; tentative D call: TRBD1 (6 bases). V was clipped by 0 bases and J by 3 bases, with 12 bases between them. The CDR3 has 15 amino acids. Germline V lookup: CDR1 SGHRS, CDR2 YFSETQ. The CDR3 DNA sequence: TGCGCCAGCAGCTTGGAATCCAGGGGAGACTATGGCTACACCTTC. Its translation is CASSLESRGDYGYTF.

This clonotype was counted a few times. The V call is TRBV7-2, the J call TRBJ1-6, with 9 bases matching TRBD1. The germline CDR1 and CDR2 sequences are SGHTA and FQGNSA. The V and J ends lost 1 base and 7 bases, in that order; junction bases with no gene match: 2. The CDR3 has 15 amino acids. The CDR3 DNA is TGTGCCAGCAGCTTAGTGGGACAGGGAAATTCACCCCTCCACTTT. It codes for CASSLVGQGNSPLHF.

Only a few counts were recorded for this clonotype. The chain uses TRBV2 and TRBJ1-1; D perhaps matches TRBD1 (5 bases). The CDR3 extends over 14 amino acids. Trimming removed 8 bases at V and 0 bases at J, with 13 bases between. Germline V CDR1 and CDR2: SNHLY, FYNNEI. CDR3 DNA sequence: TGTGCCAGCCAGGGAGGGAGGTTGAACACTGAAGCTTTCTTT. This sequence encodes CASQGGRLNTEAFF.

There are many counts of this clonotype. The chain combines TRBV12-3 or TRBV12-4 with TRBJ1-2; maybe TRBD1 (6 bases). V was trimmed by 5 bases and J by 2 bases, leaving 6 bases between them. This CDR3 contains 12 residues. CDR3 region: CASSTGNYGYTF. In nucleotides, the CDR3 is TGTGCCAGCAGTACAGGGAACTATGGCTACACCTTC.